These T cell receptor beta chains were read from a single sample in a study of shared clonotypes between healthy human individuals. TCRdb keeps only in-frame clones here, not all; method: immunoSEQ multiplex PCR. Among hundreds of thousands of clones listed, about two thirds were seen once. Sequencing was carried out using memory CD4+ T cells sorted from blood. The receptor set was obtained from a woman aged 25-40 years in good health. Each CDR3 is given with its conserved first and last residue. A D gene is named only where the DNA matches it firmly. The listing skips clone size in some rows; elsewhere it reads once, few, many or a size class.

TRBV2	many	TRBJ1-1	.	TGTGCCAGCAGTCGGGACGGCTACACTGAAGCTTTCTTT	CASSRDGYTEAFF
TRBV28	.	TRBJ2-3	TRBD2	TGTGCCAGCAGTCAGGGACTAGCGGGCCCAGATACGCAGTATTTT	CASSQGLAGPDTQYF
TRBV4-1	few	TRBJ1-3	TRBD1	TGCGCCAGCAGCCCCCGGGACAGGGATTTCGCCGGAAACACCATATATTTT	CASSPRDRDFAGNTIYF
TRBV2	.	TRBJ1-3	.	TGTGCCAGCAGTGTGGCGGGGATATCTGGAAACACCATATATTTT	CASSVAGISGNTIYF
TRBV15	.	TRBJ2-2	TRBD1	TGTGCCACACCCCCCAGGGGGTTGCGCGTTGTCACCGGGGAGCTGTTTTTT	CATPPRGLRVVTGELFF
TRBV4-1	.	TRBJ2-2	TRBD1	TGCGCCAGCAGCCGAAATTACAGGGGGAACACCGGGGAGCTGTTTTTT	CASSRNYRGNTGELFF
TRBV28	few	TRBJ2-1	.	TGTGCCAGCAGTTTCCCCAAGGCATCTAGCGCTGTAGGCTCGGCGCTCTTC	CASSFPKASSAVGSALF
TRBV27	.	TRBJ2-1	TRBD2	TGTGCCAGCACCATTAGCGGGGGATCCTACAATGAGCAGTTCTTC	CASTISGGSYNEQFF
TRBV21-1	.	TRBJ1-1	.	TGTGCCAGCAGCAAAGTGGAGGGGATGGCTGAAGCTTTCTTT	CASSKVEGMAEAFF
TRBV5-4	.	TRBJ2-1	.	TGTGCCAGCAGCAGAAAGACGCAAGGGGAGCAGTTCTTC	CASSRKTQGEQFF